Below, 4 T cell receptor beta chains from the same sample are listed, as sequenced in a study of blood T cell repertoires in COVID-19. Only in-frame clones appear in the TCRdb table, and some are missing; sequencing was by immunoSEQ multiplex PCR. The sample has a few hundred thousand clones, about 89% seen once. Sequenced sample: PBMCs or T cells enriched from blood (not recorded which). All receptors derive from a woman aged 40 to 50 who had been exposed to COVID-19.

The genes are TRBV10-3 and TRBJ1-2, with 8 bases that match TRBD1. V shed 4 bases and J 7 bases; nucleotides not matched to a gene: 23. Germline CDR1 is ENHRY and CDR2 is SYGVKD. This CDR3 contains 19 residues. The CDR3 DNA sequence: TGTGCCATCAGTGGGCAGAGTATAGCCCCCGGACAGGGTTTCTCTGGCTACACCTTC. Protein: CAISGQSIAPGQGFSGYTF.

The chain joins TRBV9 to TRBJ2-1; 10 nucleotides line up with TRBD1. V trimming: 4 bases; J trimming: 0 bases; junction bases outside the gene matches: 1. The germline V gene encodes CDR1 SGDLS and CDR2 YYNGEE. The CDR3 length is 15 residues. In DNA form, the CDR3 reads TGTGCCAGCAGCCGACAGGGGGCCTCCTACAATGAGCAGTTCTTC. Amino acid sequence: CASSRQGASYNEQFF.

This chain uses TRBV6-5 with TRBJ2-7; TRBD1 might be the D (6 bases). CDR3 length equals 14 residues. Germline V gene sequence: CDR1 MNHEY, CDR2 SVGAGI. V lost 3 bases, J lost 0 bases, and 9 bases lay in between. The CDR3 here is CASSYVGASYEQYF. Written as DNA, the CDR3 is TGTGCCAGCAGTTATGTGGGGGCCTCCTACGAGCAGTACTTC.

The chain employs TRBV2 and TRBJ2-3; 9 nucleotides match TRBD2. The CDR3 totals 15 residues. Germline lookup yields CDR1 SNHLY and CDR2 FYNNEI. J lost 2 bases, V lost 4 bases, and 4 bases had no gene match. CDR3 coding DNA: TGTGCCAGCAGTGGGCTAGCGGGGACCACAGATACGCAGTATTTT. Amino acids: CASSGLAGTTDTQYF. The whole variable domain, remainder taken from reference TRBV2 and TRBJ2-3, is EPEVTQTPSHQVTQMGQEVILRCVPISNHLYFYWYRQILGQKVEFLVSFYNNEISEKSEIFDDQFSVERPDGSNFTLKIRSTKLEDSAMYFCASSGLAGTTDTQYFGPGTRLTVL.